This entry concerns a single TCR beta chain. The target antigen is unknown. Unique molecular identifiers were used to barcode this TCRbeta library. In TCRdb, the PCR reads were re-called with MiXCR into one record per CDR3 protein. The sample yields tens of thousands of distinct CDR3 sequences, about 14% seen once. Germline values: CDR1 SQVTM, CDR2 ANQGSEA. The length of the CDR3 is 13 residues. The germline V and J ends were trimmed by 6 bases and 2 bases, with 14 bases remaining between them. This record belongs to a study of T-cell reconstitution after alpha-beta-depleted transplantation in children. Whole-study findings and limits: Among T cells one year after transplant, newly produced cells accounted for most counts and diversity. High day-60 TCRbeta diversity in some patients came from surviving recipient T cells and thymic progenitors. After transplant, at about two months, alpha-beta T cells were reportedly derived from several hundred expanded graft clones.

This TCR came from a male patient between 2 and 10 years old who had a stem cell transplant for acute lymphoblastic leukemia, so the T cells may come from the graft donor. The chain links TRBV29-1 to TRBJ2-7; no definite D call. This sample comprised PBMCs, mostly from graft donor cells, obtained 180 days after TCRalphabeta/CD19-depleted stem cell transplant. In nucleotides, the CDR3 is TGCAGCGTGGTCCGAACAGAGACCTACGAGCAGTACTTC. Amino acid sequence: CSVVRTETYEQYF.